Each of the 12 T cell receptor beta chains below was sequenced from the same sample in a study of graft-versus-host responses after intestinal transplantation. The data were produced by immunoSEQ multiplex PCR, yet TCRdb's version contains in-frame clones alone and is incomplete. The sample consists of 9,500 to 15,000 clones, 35% of them appearing once. The authors plated about 200,000 CFSE-labeled responder cells with about 200,000 irradiated, violet-dye-labeled stimulator cells. The material sequenced was alloreactive CD8+ T cells from a mixed lymphocyte reaction culture, taken before intestinal transplant. Subset noted: CFSE-low proliferating T cells sorted from roughly six-day pre-transplant mixed lymphocyte reaction (GvH or HvG direction). The receptors were gathered from a human patient who received an intestinal transplant.

The chain is built from TRBV6-5 and TRBJ2-1; 8 bases agree with TRBD2. CDR3 length: 14 amino acids. The V segment lost 11 bases and the J segment 4 bases; nucleotides outside the gene matches: 10. CDR1 is MNHEY and CDR2 is SVGAGI in the germline V gene. The CDR3 nucleotides are TGTGCCGGCAACGCGGGGGGACCTTACAATGAGCAGTTCTTC. As protein: CAGNAGGPYNEQFF.

V is TRBV6-5 and J is TRBJ2-7; D uncertain. The CDR3 spans 15 residues. The germline V gene has CDR1 MNHEY and CDR2 SVGAGI. V was pared by 5 bases and J by 1 base, with 15 bases between. The CDR3 coding sequence is TGTGCCAGCAGTCTAACCGGGTCGCGTTCCTACGAGCAGTACTTC. Protein: CASSLTGSRSYEQYF.

This clone was recorded once. One end of the junction varies from germline; a read error may be responsible. The CDR3 DNA follows: TGTGCCAGCAGCTTAGGGGCAGGGACCTACGAGCAGCACTTC. It is translated as CASSLGAGTYEQHF. The rearrangement links TRBV7-6 to TRBJ2-7; D tentatively reads TRBD1 or TRBD2 (5 bases each). This CDR3 is 14 amino acids long. Germline V gene lookup returns CDR1 SGHVS and CDR2 FNYEAQ.

The chain joins TRBV7-6 to TRBJ1-1; 9 bases line up with TRBD1. Germline values: CDR1 SGHVS, CDR2 FNYEAQ. This CDR3 has 15 amino acids. Germline trimming cut 2 bases from V and 4 bases from J; bases unmatched to any gene: 5. CDR3 in DNA: TGTGCCAGCAGCTTAAGGGACAGGGAGGCCACTGAAGCTTTCTTT. This sequence encodes CASSLRDREATEAFF.

As for this clone: At one end, the junction sequence differs from germline, possibly due to a read error. The chain couples TRBV5-3 to TRBJ2-7, with D possibly matching TRBD1 (5 bases). TRBV5-3 is marked as an open reading frame, function uncertain. The CDR3 length is 14 residues. The CDR3 coding sequence is TGTGCCAGCAGCTTGGGGCTTTCAGCTACCGAGCAGTACTTC. Its protein product is CASSLGLSATEQYF.

The table lists this clone with a count of one. CDR3 protein: CASSLGLGLAIHYNEQFF. DNA for the CDR3: TGTGCCAGCAGCTTAGGCCTCGGGCTAGCGATTCATTACAATGAGCAGTTCTTC. The chain links TRBV13 to TRBJ2-1; a weak D match, TRBD2 (6 bases). The CDR3 length is 18 residues. With 0 bases removed from V and 4 bases from J, the gap between germline ends came to 19 bases. Looked up from germline, CDR1 is PRHDT and CDR2 is FYEKMQ (reference sequence).

V usage is TRBV19 and J usage is TRBJ2-7; TRBD2 is a possible D gene (6 bases). In germline, CDR1 is LNHDA, CDR2 SQIVND (reference sequence). The CDR3 extends over 15 amino acids. V was shortened by 1 base and J by 1 base, with 11 bases between the two germline ends. The CDR3 sequence is CASSIGGRPSYEQYF. As DNA, the CDR3 is TGTGCCAGTAGTATAGGTGGGAGGCCATCCTACGAGCAGTACTTC. Looking up the rest from reference TRBV19 and TRBJ2-7 gives the full variable domain: DGGITQSPKYLFRKEGQNVTLSCEQNLNHDAMYWYRQDPGQGLRLIYYSQIVNDFQKGDIAEGYSVSREKKESFPLTVTSAQKNPTAFYLCASSIGGRPSYEQYFGPGTRLTVT.

The table lists this clone with a few counts. The J gene is TRBJ2-7, the V gene TRBV5-8; D is possibly TRBD2 (6 bases). V was trimmed by 3 bases and J by 5 bases, leaving 18 bases between them. The germline CDR1 and CDR2 sequences are SGHTS and YDEGEE. This CDR3 region has 15 residues. CDR3 sequence reads: CASSWWAGSENEQYF. The CDR3 DNA follows: TGTGCCAGCAGCTGGTGGGCGGGAAGTGAAAACGAGCAGTACTTC. Combining the CDR3 with reference TRBV5-8 and TRBJ2-7 gives the whole variable domain EAGVTQSPTHLIKTRGQQATLRCSPISGHTSVYWYQQALGLGLQFLLWYDEGEERNRGNFPPRFSGRQFPNYSSELNVNALELEDSALYLCASSWWAGSENEQYFGPGTRLTVT.

The CDR3 DNA follows: TGTGCCAGCAGCTTCGGGACAGATGAAGCTTTCTTT. Protein sequence: CASSFGTDEAFF. J is TRBJ1-1 and V is TRBV13, with 7 bases lining up with TRBD1. Germline CDR1 and CDR2: PRHDT and FYEKMQ (reference sequence). This CDR3 has 12 amino acids. After removal of 3 bases from V and 7 bases from J, the junction contained 2 bases not matched to a gene.

The chain links TRBV19 to TRBJ2-1; D is ambiguous. The CDR3 consists of 14 residues. V was shortened by 3 bases and J by 4 bases, with 10 bases between the two germline ends. CDR1 is LNHDA and CDR2 is SQIVND in the germline V gene (reference sequence). Here the CDR3 DNA reads TGTGCCAGTAGTATTCTGGCCGAGTACAATGAGCAGTTCTTC. Translating it yields CASSILAEYNEQFF.

This clone is a singleton in its sample. V and J are TRBV5-1 and TRBJ2-1, with 8 nucleotides matching TRBD1. The V and J ends lost 2 bases and 4 bases, in that order; junction bases with no gene match: 5. This CDR3 comprises 15 residues. Germline CDR1 is SGHRS and CDR2 is YFSETQ. The CDR3 DNA follows: TGCGCCAGCAGCTTCAGGGGGCCTCTATACAATGAGCAGTTCTTC. Protein sequence: CASSFRGPLYNEQFF.

The V and J genes are TRBV28 and TRBJ2-3; 15 bases match TRBD2. The CDR3 loop spans 17 amino acids. CDR1 is MDHEN, CDR2 SYDVKM, per germline. The V segment lost 5 bases and the J segment 5 bases; nucleotides outside the gene matches: 8. The CDR3 loop reads CASSPGLAGGPKDTQYF. Here the CDR3 DNA reads TGTGCCAGCAGTCCCGGACTAGCGGGAGGGCCGAAAGATACGCAGTATTTT.